This entry lists 25 T cell receptor beta chains sequenced from one sample in a study of CD8+ T cells in alopecia areata. It was cDNA, reverse transcribed from extracted RNA, that served as the sequencing template. The table came from immunoSEQ multiplex PCR; TCRdb's copy has only in-frame clones and leaves some out. The profile covers about 150,000 clones, with about 51% appearing a single time and more than 15% taken by the ten largest. Specified treatment: oral pan-JAK inhibitor, 5-10 mg twice daily. The starting material was CD8+ T cells sorted from blood, obtained at week 4, from a patient treated with tofacitinib. Receptor source: a human donor with alopecia areata.

Written as DNA, the CDR3 is TGTGCCACCAGCGAACGGGGGCCTACGCAGTATTTT. Translation: CATSERGPTQYF. V gene TRBV15 combines with J gene TRBJ2-3; D tentatively reads TRBD1 or TRBD2 (6 bases each). V shed 5 bases and J shed 8 bases, with 11 bases lying between them. The CDR3 consists of 12 residues. Germline CDR1 is LNHNV and CDR2 is YYDKDF (reference sequence). Supplemented by reference TRBV15 and TRBJ2-3, the full variable domain reads DAMVIQNPRYQVTQFGKPVTLSCSQTLNHNVMYWYQQKSSQAPKLLFHYYDKDFNNEADTPDNFQSRRPNTSFCFLDIRSPGLGDTAMYLCATSERGPTQYFGPGTRLTVL.

The V and J genes are TRBV5-1 and TRBJ1-6; D is possibly TRBD1 (5 bases). This CDR3 is built from 16 residues. The germline V gene encodes CDR1 SGHRS and CDR2 YFSETQ. V was pared by 0 bases and J by 5 bases, with 12 bases between. The CDR3 spells CASSLALGEDNSPLHF. The CDR3 bases are TGCGCCAGCAGCTTGGCCTTGGGGGAGGATAATTCACCCCTCCACTTT.

V usage is TRBV13 and J usage is TRBJ1-1; D gene uncertain. The CDR3 covers 15 residues. Trimming stripped 5 bases from V and 3 bases from J, with 16 bases between. Germline CDR1 PRHDT, CDR2 FYEKMQ (reference sequence). The CDR3 DNA reads TGTGCCAGCAGCCTGGCCGGGGAGGGCCACACTGAAGCTTTCTTT. It is translated as CASSLAGEGHTEAFF.

The chain combines TRBV29-1 with TRBJ2-2; tentative D call: TRBD2 (6 bases). Germline V CDR1 and CDR2: SQVTM, ANQGSEA. With 7 bases removed from V and 5 bases from J, the gap between germline ends came to 17 bases. CDR3 length equals 14 residues. The CDR3 sequence: CSAAGGVGTGELFF. The CDR3 DNA follows: TGCAGCGCAGCGGGTGGTGTGGGGACCGGGGAGCTGTTTTTT.

The chain employs TRBV30 and TRBJ2-7; 8 bases align to TRBD1. Germline V gene data show CDR1 as GTSNPN and CDR2 as SVGIG (reference sequence). There are 14 residues in the CDR3. After removal of 4 bases from V and 1 base from J, the junction contained 6 bases not matched to a gene. CDR3 nucleotides: TGTGCCTGGACCGACAGGACAGGGTCCTACGAGCAGTACTTC. Translation: CAWTDRTGSYEQYF.

This clone has a handful of counts. The rearrangement uses TRBV5-1 and TRBJ2-1; 10 bases agree with TRBD1. With 6 bases clipped from V and 8 bases from J, the junction kept 8 bases outside the gene matches. The CDR3 extends over 14 amino acids. Germline-derived CDR1 and CDR2 are SGHRS and YFSETQ. The CDR3 sequence: CASTDRGPGDEQFF. The CDR3 DNA follows: TGCGCCAGCACCGACAGGGGGCCAGGGGATGAGCAGTTCTTC.

This chain joins TRBV4-1 and TRBJ1-1, with 10 bases aligning to TRBD1. The J segment lost 8 bases and the V segment lost 0 bases, leaving 12 bases of the junction unmatched. Germline-derived CDR1 and CDR2 are MGHRA and YSYEKL. CDR3 length equals 17 residues. In DNA, the CDR3 is TGCGCCAGCAGCCAAGAAGGGTCGGGACAGGGGAAGAAGGAAGCTTTCTTT. Amino acids: CASSQEGSGQGKKEAFF.

This clone was observed a single time. This chain joins TRBV11-2 and TRBJ2-1, with D maybe TRBD2 (6 bases). Trimming left V 6 bases short and J 6 bases short, with 21 bases between. The CDR3 is 16 residues long. Per the germline V gene, CDR1 is SGHAT and CDR2 is FQNNGV. In nucleotides, the CDR3 is TGTGCCAGCAGTTCAAGAACCGGGACTCCAGGCAATGAGCAGTTCTTC. Encoded protein: CASSSRTGTPGNEQFF.

Here the CDR3 DNA reads TGTGCCAGCACCGAGGAGCGGGGGGGCGTCGAGCAGTACTTC. Its translation: CASTEERGGVEQYF. The chain has TRBV5-4 and TRBJ2-7; 10 bases are a match to TRBD2. The CDR3 covers 14 residues. Germline V CDR1 and CDR2: SGHNT, YYREEE (reference sequence). The junction had 9 bases not matched to a gene; V was cut back by 6 bases and J by 6 bases.

The DNA for the CDR3 is TGCGCCAGCAGCTTGGGACAGGGAGTGATGTCGGACACTGAAGCTTTCTTT. It encodes CASSLGQGVMSDTEAFF. This chain uses TRBV5-1 with TRBJ1-1; 7 positions agree with TRBD1. Germline CDR1 is SGHRS and CDR2 is YFSETQ. The CDR3 spans 17 residues. V lost 0 bases and J lost 3; bases outside the gene matches: 11.

The chain combines TRBV7-9 with TRBJ1-2; D uncertain. This CDR3 comprises 12 residues. The germline V gene has CDR1 SEHNR and CDR2 FQNEAQ (reference sequence). V was shortened by 1 base and J by 8 bases, with 8 bases between the two germline ends. CDR3 in DNA: TGTGCCAGCAGCTTAGGAGACGTGGGCTACACCTTC. This gives the protein CASSLGDVGYTF.

The chain uses TRBV7-9 and TRBJ1-5; 8 bases match TRBD1. From germline, CDR1 is SEHNR and CDR2 FQNEAQ (reference sequence). The CDR3 has 17 amino acids. With 5 bases clipped from V and 0 bases from J, the junction kept 9 bases outside the gene matches. CDR3 sequence: CASSTDREGYSNQPQHF. The CDR3 nucleotides read TGTGCCAGCAGCACGGACAGGGAGGGTTATAGCAATCAGCCCCAGCATTTT.

This chain links TRBV5-1 with TRBJ1-6; maybe TRBD1 (6 bases). The CDR3 contains 16 residues. Trimming cost V 4 bases and J 5 bases, with 16 bases left between them. Looked up from germline, CDR1 is SGHRS and CDR2 is YFSETQ. As DNA, the CDR3 is TGCGCCAGCAGCCGTATGGGGGGCGCCGATAATTCACCCCTCCACTTT. Protein sequence: CASSRMGGADNSPLHF.

V is TRBV27 and J is TRBJ2-4; 8 bases are shared with TRBD1. CDR1 is MNHEY, CDR2 SMNVEV, per germline (reference sequence). Unmatched junction bases numbered 4, after V lost 2 bases and J lost 7 bases. The CDR3 spans 14 residues. The CDR3 nucleotides are TGTGCCAGCAGTTTAAGACAGGGGTTGAACATTCAGTACTTC. Amino acids: CASSLRQGLNIQYF.

This rearrangement joins TRBV27 to TRBJ1-5, with D possibly matching TRBD1 (5 bases). Germline values: CDR1 MNHEY, CDR2 SMNVEV (reference sequence). This CDR3 spans 13 amino acids. Trimming took off 3 bases at V and 4 bases at J, with 7 bases between the two ends. CDR3 bases: TGTGCCAGCAGTTTGGGGGTTAATCAGCCCCAGCATTTT. It codes for CASSLGVNQPQHF.

This chain joins TRBV9 and TRBJ1-1, with D possibly matching TRBD1 (5 bases). Trimming cost V 3 bases and J 2 bases, with 14 bases left between them. The germline gives CDR1 SGDLS, CDR2 YYNGEE. The CDR3 is 15 residues long. CDR3 protein: CASSAEPGPNTEAFF. Written as DNA, the CDR3 is TGTGCCAGCAGCGCCGAACCGGGACCCAACACTGAAGCTTTCTTT.

The chain is built from TRBV29-1 and TRBJ2-7; D is unresolved. The CDR3 is 10 amino acids. CDR1 and CDR2 from the germline V gene are SQVTM and ANQGSEA. CDR3: CTRLVYEQYF. CDR3 sequence (DNA): TGCACCAGACTGGTCTACGAGCAGTACTTC.

This sequence joins TRBV27 and TRBJ1-1, with 7 bases identical to TRBD1. V gave up 6 bases and J gave up 1 base; unmatched junction bases: 8. The CDR3 contains 15 residues. The germline gives CDR1 MNHEY, CDR2 SMNVEV (reference sequence). CDR3 in DNA: TGTGCCAGCAGCCCTATCGGACAGGCGAACACTGAAGCTTTCTTT. It translates to CASSPIGQANTEAFF.

This clone was counted only a few times. Distinct nucleotide sequences in the sample also encode this CDR3. The genes are TRBV29-1 and TRBJ2-7; 8 bases fit TRBD1. Germline assignment: CDR1 SQVTM and CDR2 ANQGSEA. Germline trimming cut 3 bases from V and 2 bases from J; bases unmatched to any gene: 3. This CDR3 contains 13 residues. The CDR3 protein is CSVEDRATYEQYF. CDR3 DNA: TGCAGCGTTGAGGACAGGGCTACCTACGAGCAGTACTTC.

This chain connects TRBV7-9 to TRBJ1-4; D not resolved. The CDR3 extends over 15 amino acids. Germline V lookup: CDR1 SEHNR, CDR2 FQNEAQ (reference sequence). V dropped 0 bases and J dropped 4 bases, with 9 bases sitting between them. The CDR3, as DNA: TGTGCCAGCAGCTTAGCGAAGGACCGTAATGAAAAACTGTTTTTT. This translates into CASSLAKDRNEKLFF. The variable domain in full, completed from reference TRBV7-9 and TRBJ1-4, reads DTGVSQNPRHKITKRGQNVTFRCDPISEHNRLYWYRQTLGQGPEFLTYFQNEAQLEKSRLLSDRFSAERPKGSFSTLEIQRTEQGDSAMYLCASSLAKDRNEKLFFGSGTQLSVL.

This chain links TRBV2 with TRBJ1-2; TRBD1 agrees at 7 bases. The CDR3 extends over 13 amino acids. With V trimmed by 9 bases and J by 6 bases, 10 bases remained unmatched. Germline CDR1 is SNHLY and CDR2 is FYNNEI. CDR3 DNA: TGTGCCAGAGAGGGGGCGCCACCTGATGGCTACACCTTC. This encodes CAREGAPPDGYTF.

As to this clone: Other DNA sequences in the sample encode the same CDR3. The gene calls are TRBV7-8 and TRBJ1-1, with a possible D match to TRBD1 (5 bases). Germline V gene data show CDR1 as SGHVS and CDR2 as FQNEAQ. This CDR3 spans 14 amino acids. V lost 5 bases, J lost 4 bases, and 14 bases lay in between. As DNA, the CDR3 is TGTGCCAGCAGCCCGGGACTTTTGGGCACTGAAGCTTTCTTT. It specifies CASSPGLLGTEAFF. Drawing the rest from reference TRBV7-8 and TRBJ1-1, the complete variable domain is GAGVSQSPRYKVAKRGQDVALRCDPISGHVSLFWYQQALGQGPEFLTYFQNEAQLDKSGLPSDRFFAERPEGSVSTLKIQRTQQEDSAVYLCASSPGLLGTEAFFGQGTRLTVV.

The chain links TRBV7-9 to TRBJ2-5, with a possible D match to TRBD1 (6 bases). V was trimmed by 5 bases and J by 5 bases, leaving 12 bases between them. This CDR3 has 13 residues. Germline V lookup: CDR1 SEHNR, CDR2 FQNEAQ (reference sequence). In nucleotides, the CDR3 is TGTGCCAGCAGCCTCCAGGGGCACGAGACCCAGTACTTC. Amino acids: CASSLQGHETQYF.

This clone came up a few times. The chain couples TRBV6-6 to TRBJ1-2; TRBD1 might be the D (5 bases). Trimming took off 5 bases at V and 1 base at J, with 8 bases between the two ends. There are 13 residues in the CDR3. Germline loops: CDR1 MNHNY, CDR2 SVGAGI (reference sequence). The CDR3 protein is CASSDQGNYGYTF. DNA of the CDR3: TGTGCCAGCAGTGACCAGGGTAACTATGGCTACACCTTC.

The V gene is TRBV30, the J gene TRBJ2-1; TRBD2 is a possible D gene (6 bases). The V and J ends lost 0 bases and 0 bases respectively, with 12 bases between them. This CDR3 region has 16 residues. Germline V lookup: CDR1 GTSNPN, CDR2 SVGIG (reference sequence). Here the CDR3 reads CAWSVWRGSSYNEQFF. CDR3 DNA sequence: TGTGCCTGGAGTGTATGGCGGGGAAGCTCCTACAATGAGCAGTTCTTC.